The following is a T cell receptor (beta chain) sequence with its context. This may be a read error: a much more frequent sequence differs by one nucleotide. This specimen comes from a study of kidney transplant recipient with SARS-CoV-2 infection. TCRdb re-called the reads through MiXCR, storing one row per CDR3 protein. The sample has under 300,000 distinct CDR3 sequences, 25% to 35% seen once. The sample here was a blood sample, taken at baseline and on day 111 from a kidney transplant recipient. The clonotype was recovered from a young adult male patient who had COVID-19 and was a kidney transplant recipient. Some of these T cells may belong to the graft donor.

In DNA, the CDR3 is TGTGCCACCAGCAGAGCAAGGGCAGGGGCCTCCTACGAGCAGTACTTC. This encodes CATSRARAGASYEQYF. The chain uses TRBV15 and TRBJ2-7; perhaps TRBD1 as D (6 bases). CDR1 and CDR2 from the germline V gene are LNHNV and YYDKDF (reference sequence). Trimming stripped 1 base from V and 0 bases from J, with 13 bases between. This CDR3 comprises 16 residues.